This TCR beta chain was identified in a study of cytomegalovirus exposure and HLA in healthy donors. General observations from the study: The classifier, whose performance was assessed in both the original and validation cohorts, reportedly diagnosed cytomegalovirus status with high specificity and sensitivity. In an earlier analysis, about 90% or about 30%: the productive usage of most TCR beta V segments.

V gave up 2 bases and J gave up 3 bases; unmatched junction bases: 2. CDR1 is SGHNT, CDR2 YYREEE, per germline (reference sequence). The CDR3 is 14 amino acids. 60 Vbeta and 13 Jbeta primers were used in PCR. Clones were sequenced by immunoSEQ multiplex PCR, and TCRdb holds only the in-frame ones, with some missing. Among 150,000 or so clones listed, 70% to 85% were seen once. To note about this clone: Its antigen is unidentified.

The J gene is TRBJ2-3, the V gene TRBV5-4, with 8 positions matching TRBD1. This sequence was found in a woman in her twenties or thirties in good health and CMV-seronegative. Sequencing was carried out using PBMCs. CDR3 sequence (DNA): TGTGCCAGCAGCTTTGACAGGGGTACAGATACGCAGTATTTT. It encodes CASSFDRGTDTQYF.